This T cell receptor beta chain was obtained from a study of identical twins (dated by TCRdb to about 2016). With regard to the full study: To test whether fetal clonotypes persist, this study deep-sequenced TCR alpha and beta repertoires from monozygotic twins, from unrelated adults of various ages, and from cord blood. To rule out contamination, replicate twin experiments were performed at different times with different library preparation protocols.

Every donor in the study was a healthy Caucasian. The twin cohort comprised three pairs of female monozygotic twins, all aged about 18 to 29 years. Miltenyi CD45RO+ enrichment and human naive T-cell isolation kits were used to isolate memory (CD45RO+) and naive T cells from PBMC. This clonotype was seen only a few times. This clone's antigen is unknown. Base-call qualities are not available, and no considerably larger clone is one nucleotide away. The method behind the library was 5' RACE. Instrument on record: Illumina HiSeq 2000. A universal primer binding site was introduced by template switching, and a unique molecular identifier was present in the final cDNA, enabling accurate counting of TCR cDNA molecules. Specific primers in the conserved constant-segment region were used to synthesize first-strand cDNA for the TCR alpha and beta chains. Each cDNA library was double barcoded, with a SMART-Mk sample barcode plus Illumina barcodes, to control for contamination. TruSeq adapter sequences, together with Illumina sample barcodes, were added in two successive PCR steps. Sequencing of the TCR alpha and beta cDNA libraries was done on the Illumina HiSeq platform using custom primers. The study's processing was this. MiGEC was used to process raw reads and extract unique molecular identifiers, and MiXCR was used to find CDR3 positions. Recombination models were inferred per individual with the repgenHMM and IGoR tools using an EM algorithm. The tcR package in R was used for shared clonotype analysis, with sharing normalized by the product of cloneset sizes. To study raw recombination without the effects of thymic and clonal selection, out-of-frame nonproductive sequences were analyzed. TCRdb applied fastp at Q25 and MiXCR to the public reads, then kept only in-frame beta chains. Each CDR3 protein gets just one entry, which takes the most common genes and DNA from the rows behind it. TCRdb, rather than the study authors, made the V and J calls. This sample comprises 200,000 or so distinct CDR3 sequences, under 10% of them detected only once. The ten largest make up 1.5% to 2.5% of the sample.

The research as a whole found: Fewer insertions were carried by abundant cord blood beta clonotypes; a weaker similar trend was observed in young adult naive repertoires, while no such trend was observed in memory repertoires. Because the same donors could not be followed over many years, conclusions were based on cross-sectional statistical analysis. In monozygotic twins, recombination models systematically underestimated out-of-frame TCR alpha sharing, but the models matched the sharing seen between unrelated individuals. Out-of-frame TCR alpha sequences shared between twins showed an excess of low generation-probability sequences compared with coincidental sharing between unrelated individuals. A weaker excess of twin sharing was found in beta out-of-frame sequences because the signal-to-noise ratio was lowered by fewer shared sequences. Invariant T cells such as MAIT and iNKT could partly confound zero-insertion analyses, though diverse VJ usage argued against this for most clonotypes.

The germline V gene (reference sequence) gives CDR1 as LNHDA and CDR2 as SQIVND. The CDR3 starts with the cysteine, ends with the phenylalanine, and has 14 residues. Just the 42-base CDR3 DNA is kept, in frame starting at base 1. V is cut back by 3 bases and J by 4 bases, with 3 bases in the junction unmatched. The sample also formed part of further work on yellow fever vaccine responses in identical twins. The second study, in turn, reports: The T cell response to vaccination in identical twins was reported by the authors to appear partly convergent and partly personalized. The study precisely tracked vaccine-responding T cell clones in identical twins.

The TCR comes from a woman aged 18-29 years in good health. The material sequenced was memory (CD45RO+) T cells sorted from blood. Taken with the paper, the label for cell subset or site translates to: CD45RO+ enriched T cells. The sequence is built from TRBV19 and TRBJ1-5; TRBD1 aligns with 7 central bases. The CDR3 corresponds to CASSILQGNQPQHF. The nucleotide sequence is given as TGTGCCAGTAGTATCCTACAGGGGAATCAGCCCCAGCATTTT. With the portions outside the CDR3 filled from the reference TRBV19 and TRBJ1-5 genes, the complete variable region becomes DGGITQSPKYLFRKEGQNVTLSCEQNLNHDAMYWYRQDPGQGLRLIYYSQIVNDFQKGDIAEGYSVSREKKESFPLTVTSAQKNPTAFYLCASSILQGNQPQHFGDGTRLSIL.